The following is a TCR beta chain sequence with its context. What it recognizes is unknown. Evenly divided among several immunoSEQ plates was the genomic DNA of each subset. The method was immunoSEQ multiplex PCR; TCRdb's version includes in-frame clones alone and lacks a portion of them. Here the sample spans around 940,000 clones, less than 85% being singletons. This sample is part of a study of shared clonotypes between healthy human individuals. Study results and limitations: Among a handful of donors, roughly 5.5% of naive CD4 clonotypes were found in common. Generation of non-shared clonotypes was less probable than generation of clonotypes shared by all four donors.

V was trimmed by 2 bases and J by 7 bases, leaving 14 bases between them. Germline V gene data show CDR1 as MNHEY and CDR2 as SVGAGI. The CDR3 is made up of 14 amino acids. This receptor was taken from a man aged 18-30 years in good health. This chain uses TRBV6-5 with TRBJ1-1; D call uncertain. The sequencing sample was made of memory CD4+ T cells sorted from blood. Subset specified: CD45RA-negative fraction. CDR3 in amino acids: CASSYDRWTVEAFF. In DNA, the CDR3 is TGTGCCAGCAGTTACGACCGATGGACGGTTGAAGCTTTCTTT.